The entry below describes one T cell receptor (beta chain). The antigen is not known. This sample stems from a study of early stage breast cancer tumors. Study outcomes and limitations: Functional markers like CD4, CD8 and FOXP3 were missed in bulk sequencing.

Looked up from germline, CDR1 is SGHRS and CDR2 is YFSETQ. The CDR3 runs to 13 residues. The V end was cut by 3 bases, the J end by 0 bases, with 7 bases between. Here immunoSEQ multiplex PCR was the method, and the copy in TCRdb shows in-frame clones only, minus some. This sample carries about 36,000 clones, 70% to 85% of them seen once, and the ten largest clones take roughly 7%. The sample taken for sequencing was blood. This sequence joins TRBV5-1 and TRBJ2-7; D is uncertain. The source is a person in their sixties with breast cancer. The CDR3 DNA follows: TGCGCCAGCAGCTCCCAGGCCTCCTACGAGCAGTACTTC. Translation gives CASSSQASYEQYF. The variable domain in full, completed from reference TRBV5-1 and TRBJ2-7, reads KAGVTQTPRYLIKTRGQQVTLSCSPISGHRSVSWYQQTPGQGLQFLFEYFSETQRNKGNFPGRFSGRQFSNSRSEMNVSTLELGDSALYLCASSSQASYEQYFGPGTRLTVT.